These 22 T cell receptor beta chains share one sample of origin, sequenced in a study of blood T cell repertoires in COVID-19. Sequencing was performed with immunoSEQ multiplex PCR; in TCRdb, only in-frame clones are kept and a portion is missing. In the table there are around 280,000 clones, more than 75% of which are singletons. Source material: peripheral blood. All receptors come from a woman in her 30s who had recovered from COVID-19.

The rearrangement links TRBV28 to TRBJ2-7; 7 nucleotides match TRBD2. The V and J ends lost 7 bases and 7 bases, in that order; junction bases with no gene match: 16. The CDR3 contains 15 residues. Per germline, CDR1 MDHEN and CDR2 SYDVKM. CDR3 loop: CASTTTGRGYEEQYF. CDR3 in DNA: TGTGCCAGCACCACTACGGGGAGGGGCTACGAAGAGCAGTACTTC. Drawing the rest from reference TRBV28 and TRBJ2-7, the complete variable domain is DVKVTQSSRYLVKRTGEKVFLECVQDMDHENMFWYRQDPGLGLRLIYFSYDVKMKEKGDIPEGYSVSREKKERFSLILESASTNQTSMYLCASTTTGRGYEEQYFGPGTRLTVT.

Remarks on this clone: This sample includes further DNA sequences coding for the same CDR3. The genes are TRBV19 and TRBJ1-1; no firm D call. Germline values: CDR1 LNHDA, CDR2 SQIVND (reference sequence). V dropped 3 bases and J dropped 1 base, with 6 bases sitting between them. This CDR3 is built from 13 residues. The CDR3 DNA follows: TGTGCCAGTAGTATTTCCGGGAACACTGAAGCTTTCTTT. As protein: CASSISGNTEAFF.

The V gene is TRBV7-8, the J gene TRBJ2-1; D perhaps matches TRBD1 (7 bases). Per the germline V gene, CDR1 is SGHVS and CDR2 is FQNEAQ. Trimming cost V 4 bases and J 4 bases, with 14 bases left between them. The CDR3 covers 15 residues. For the CDR3, the DNA is TGTGCCAGCAGCTCGGCGGGACAGAATTACAATGAGCAGTTCTTC. It translates to CASSSAGQNYNEQFF.

V and J are TRBV3-1 (or the pseudogene TRBV3-2) and TRBJ2-7; 8 nucleotides agree with TRBD2. Per the germline V gene, CDR1 is LGHDT and CDR2 is YNNKEL (reference sequence). V was pared by 5 bases and J by 2 bases, with 5 bases of the junction left unmatched. The CDR3 is made up of 14 amino acids. CDR3 nucleotide sequence: TGTGCCAGCAGCAGCTCCGGGGGGGCCTACGAGCAGTACTTC. Its translation is CASSSSGGAYEQYF.

The genes are TRBV3-1 (or the pseudogene TRBV3-2) and TRBJ1-5; D unresolved. The CDR3 contains 15 residues. Germline V lookup: CDR1 LGHDT, CDR2 YNNKEL (reference sequence). Trimming removed 1 base at V and 7 bases at J, with 14 bases between. DNA of the CDR3: TGTGCCAGCAGCCAAGGTCTAACAGTCAGGCAGCCCCAGCATTTT. Amino acid sequence: CASSQGLTVRQPQHF.

The chain joins TRBV6-6 to TRBJ1-3; no clear D gene. Germline CDR1 MNHNY, CDR2 SVGAGI (reference sequence). The CDR3 contains 15 residues. V was cut by 4 bases and J by 0 bases, with 10 bases left in between. The CDR3 DNA reads TGTGCCAGCAGTTTTCTGGACTTCTCTGGAAACACCATATATTTT. It translates to CASSFLDFSGNTIYF.

This chain joins TRBV18 and TRBJ2-1, with 7 bases lining up with TRBD1. Trimming at V came to 6 bases and at J to 2 bases, leaving 7 bases not matched to a gene. CDR3 length: 15 residues. CDR1 KGHSH and CDR2 LQKENI come from the germline V gene. This chain's CDR3 is CASSPGQTTYNEQFF. The DNA of the CDR3 is TGTGCCAGCTCTCCGGGACAGACAACCTACAATGAGCAGTTCTTC.

The chain is built from TRBV7-9 and TRBJ2-7; a weak D match, TRBD2 (5 bases). Germline V gene data show CDR1 as SEHNR and CDR2 as FQNEAQ (reference sequence). Trimming cost V 1 base and J 5 bases, with 9 bases left between them. This CDR3 spans 13 amino acids. CDR3 DNA sequence: TGTGCCAGCAGCTTAGAACCTAGCCACGAGCAGTACTTC. Its translation: CASSLEPSHEQYF.

The chain links TRBV3-1 (or the pseudogene TRBV3-2) to TRBJ2-3; 7 nucleotides agree with TRBD2. The CDR3 loop spans 14 amino acids. Germline values: CDR1 LGHDT, CDR2 YNNKEL (reference sequence). The V and J ends lost 5 bases and 4 bases, in that order; junction bases with no gene match: 6. The CDR3 DNA reads as TGTGCCAGCAGCGGTAGACTAGCTTCAGATACGCAGTATTTT. Its translation is CASSGRLASDTQYF.

The chain has TRBV6-1 and TRBJ2-2; TRBD1 matches 8 bases. The CDR3 contains 16 residues. V was clipped by 4 bases and J by 4 bases; unmatched bases: 8. The germline V gene has CDR1 MNHNS and CDR2 SASEGT. Written as DNA, the CDR3 is TGTGCCAGCAGTGCCCCGACAGGGGTGTTCACCGGGGAGCTGTTTTTT. Translated, it gives CASSAPTGVFTGELFF.

The chain carries TRBV11-3 and TRBJ2-1, with D tentatively TRBD1 (6 bases). CDR3 length equals 15 residues. The V gene's germline CDR1 is SGHNT and CDR2 YENEEA. The ends were cut back, 5 bases at V and 4 bases at J, with 15 bases in the middle. The CDR3 loop reads CASSQRTAYYNEQFF. The CDR3 DNA follows: TGTGCCAGCAGCCAAAGGACAGCATATTACAATGAGCAGTTCTTC.

This clone was observed a single time. The chain employs TRBV7-9 and TRBJ2-5, with 9 bases identical to TRBD1. This CDR3 is 16 amino acids long. From germline, CDR1 is SEHNR and CDR2 FQNEAQ (reference sequence). J lost 2 bases, V lost 3 bases, and 7 bases had no gene match. This chain's CDR3 is CASSLGTGWRQETQYF. The DNA for the CDR3 is TGTGCCAGCAGCTTGGGGACAGGGTGGAGGCAAGAGACCCAGTACTTC.

The rearrangement joins TRBV30 to TRBJ1-2, with D perhaps matching TRBD1 (5 bases). This CDR3 region has 12 residues. CDR1 is GTSNPN, CDR2 SVGIG, per germline (reference sequence). The germline V and J ends were trimmed by 5 bases and 8 bases, with 15 bases remaining between them. CDR3 in DNA: TGTGCCTGGGGACGGTCAGGGTACGGCTACACCTTC. It codes for CAWGRSGYGYTF.

This clone came up once. The chain joins TRBV28 to TRBJ2-7; D possibly corresponds to TRBD1 (6 bases). The CDR3 length is 16 residues. Per the germline V gene, CDR1 is MDHEN and CDR2 is SYDVKM. V was pared by 4 bases and J by 3 bases, with 19 bases between. The CDR3 spells CASSSPRTEPDYEQYF. The CDR3 DNA sequence: TGTGCCAGCAGTTCCCCGAGGACAGAGCCGGACTACGAGCAGTACTTC.

The V and J genes are TRBV4-2 and TRBJ2-1; TRBD2 aligns across 7 bases. With 0 bases clipped from V and 2 bases from J, the junction kept 7 bases outside the gene matches. The CDR3 loop spans 17 amino acids. Per the germline V gene, CDR1 is LGHNA and CDR2 is YNFKEQ. CDR3 coding DNA: TGTGCCAGCAGCCAAGATAGGAGGGAGGGTCCCTACAATGAGCAGTTCTTC. Translating gives CASSQDRREGPYNEQFF.

The V and J genes are TRBV4-2 and TRBJ1-1; the D gene is possibly TRBD1 (5 bases). Trimming took 3 bases from V and 0 from J, leaving 8 bases between them. The germline gives CDR1 LGHNA, CDR2 YNFKEQ. The CDR3 covers 14 residues. The CDR3 loop is CASSHETVNTEAFF. In nucleotides, the CDR3 is TGTGCCAGCAGCCACGAGACAGTGAACACTGAAGCTTTCTTT.

The chain links TRBV5-6 to TRBJ1-2; D not resolved. The CDR3 spans 15 residues. V gave up 0 bases and J gave up 0 bases, with 9 bases separating them. Germline CDR1 is SGHDT and CDR2 is YYEEEE. CDR3: CASSLGPGANYGYTF. The CDR3 nucleotides are TGTGCCAGCAGCTTGGGCCCCGGGGCTAACTATGGCTACACCTTC.

The J gene is TRBJ2-5, the V gene TRBV6-5; 7 nucleotides match TRBD1. The V segment lost 5 bases and the J segment 5 bases; nucleotides outside the gene matches: 5. There are 13 residues in the CDR3. Looked up from germline, CDR1 is MNHEY and CDR2 is SVGAGI. The DNA for the CDR3 is TGTGCCAGCAGTCAGGGGGTTTTTGAGACCCAGTACTTC. Residues: CASSQGVFETQYF.

In DNA, the CDR3 is TGTGCCAGCAGCCAGTCTCCCGGGGGTTATGAGACCCAGTACTTC. This sequence encodes CASSQSPGGYETQYF. The chain combines TRBV5-5 with TRBJ2-5; D perhaps matches TRBD2 (6 bases). Germline CDR1 reads SGHKS; CDR2 reads YYEKEE (reference sequence). The ends were cut back, 4 bases at V and 5 bases at J, with 18 bases in the middle. The CDR3 covers 15 residues.

The chain combines TRBV5-4 with TRBJ2-3; D is possibly TRBD2 (5 bases). This CDR3 is built from 16 residues. CDR1 and CDR2 from the germline V gene are SGHNT and YYREEE (reference sequence). Trimming removed 3 bases from V and 3 bases from J, with 17 bases in between. The CDR3 bases are TGTGCCAGCAGCTCCCCCCGAGCGGTAATAACAGATACGCAGTATTTT. Its translation: CASSSPRAVITDTQYF.

The chain has TRBV27 and TRBJ1-2; 8 bases agree with TRBD1. The V gene end was trimmed by 5 bases and the J gene end by 4 bases; junction bases not matched to a gene: 6. Germline V CDR1 and CDR2: MNHEY, SMNVEV (reference sequence). There are 14 residues in the CDR3. CDR3 region: CASSPRQGIYGYTF. The CDR3 DNA reads as TGTGCCAGCAGTCCACGACAGGGGATCTATGGCTACACCTTC.

This clone was observed once. The gene calls are TRBV6-5 and TRBJ2-5; 8 bases are shared with TRBD1. This CDR3 region has 14 residues. Germline V gene sequence: CDR1 MNHEY, CDR2 SVGAGI. J gave up 4 bases and V 5 bases, and 6 bases lay outside the gene matches. The CDR3 DNA sequence: TGTGCCAGCAGTAAGACAGGGGTGGGAGAGACCCAGTACTTC. Its protein product is CASSKTGVGETQYF.